This T cell receptor (beta chain) is from a study of metastatic and nonmetastatic thyroid tumors. CDR1 DFQATT and CDR2 SNEGSKA come from the germline V gene (reference sequence). The length of the CDR3 is 20 residues. Losses at the gene ends were 0 bases for V and 5 bases for J; bases not matched to a gene: 17. Every patient was untreated before thyroid surgery. TCRdb redid the clone calls on the PCR reads using MiXCR. The repertoire holds around 40,000 clones, with roughly 14% as singletons. This rearrangement joins TRBV20-1 to TRBJ2-1; 12 bases align to TRBD2. The TCR originated in a female donor with papillary thyroid cancer or a benign thyroid nodule (not recorded which). Some clones in this sample may be carry-over from other donors' samples. Sequences were obtained from blood. In nucleotides, the CDR3 is TGCAGTGCTAGAGATACGACTAGCGGGAGTAAATTCACCGTTAACAATGAGCAGTTCTTC. Encoded protein: CSARDTTSGSKFTVNNEQFF.